Listed here are 22 T cell receptor beta chains from one sample, sequenced in a study of cytomegalovirus exposure and HLA in healthy donors (dated by TCRdb to about 2017). Library construction relied on the immunoSEQ multiplex PCR assay. In its TCRdb copy, this immuneACCESS table keeps in-frame sequences only and misses some clones. Where compared with another copy, unresolved V genes explain less than half of these, and the others have no known cause. The sample records 110,000 to 150,000 clones, less than 95% of which are singletons. Clones ranked in the top ten supply about 1.7% of the sample. Material for sequencing was PBMCs. These TCRs come from a man between 18 and 35 years old in good health and CMV-seropositive.

V and J are TRBV19 and TRBJ1-5, with TRBD1 as a possible D gene (6 bases). CDR1 and CDR2 from the germline V gene are LNHDA and SQIVND (reference sequence). The CDR3 consists of 17 residues. V gave up 5 bases and J gave up 1 base, with 18 bases separating them. CDR3 region: CASSLMGLQGSNQPQHF. Written as DNA, the CDR3 is TGTGCCAGTAGTTTAATGGGATTACAGGGAAGCAATCAGCCCCAGCATTTT.

The chain employs TRBV6-1 and TRBJ1-2, with a possible D match to TRBD1 (6 bases). CDR1 is MNHNS and CDR2 is SASEGT in the germline V gene. V shed 4 bases and J shed 4 bases, with 13 bases lying between them. The CDR3 covers 14 residues. CDR3 protein: CASSVTQGTYGYTF. CDR3 sequence (DNA): TGTGCCAGCAGTGTAACCCAGGGGACCTATGGCTACACCTTC.

This clone was recorded only once. This sequence joins TRBV9 and TRBJ2-2, with TRBD2 identical over 7 bases. J lost 3 bases, V lost 1 base, and 9 bases had no gene match. CDR1 SGDLS and CDR2 YYNGEE come from the germline V gene. The CDR3 runs 17 residues. The CDR3 coding sequence is TGTGCCAGCAGCGTACTCGAGGGAGGGGATTACACCGGGGAGCTGTTTTTT. Translation gives CASSVLEGGDYTGELFF.

The J gene is TRBJ2-3, the V gene TRBV6-6; the D gene is possibly TRBD2 (5 bases). The germline V and J ends were trimmed by 4 bases and 2 bases, with 10 bases remaining between them. The CDR3 extends over 14 amino acids. Germline CDR1 and CDR2: MNHNY and SVGAGI (reference sequence). CDR3 in DNA: TGTGCCAGCAGTTCCCCGGGGTCCACAGATACGCAGTATTTT. It yields the protein CASSSPGSTDTQYF.

The rearrangement joins TRBV2 to TRBJ1-1, with 9 positions matching TRBD1. CDR3 length: 14 amino acids. The germline CDR1 and CDR2 sequences are SNHLY and FYNNEI. The J segment lost 8 bases and the V segment lost 6 bases, leaving 10 bases of the junction unmatched. CDR3 amino acids: CASRKGQGPQEAFF. The CDR3 DNA sequence: TGTGCCAGCAGGAAAGGACAGGGGCCGCAAGAAGCTTTCTTT.

The rearrangement joins TRBV5-1 to TRBJ2-5, with a possible D match to TRBD1 (5 bases). Per germline, CDR1 SGHRS and CDR2 YFSETQ. The CDR3 has 13 residues. Trimming took off 2 bases at V and 2 bases at J, with 7 bases between the two ends. The CDR3 here is CASSFYRQETQYF. In DNA form, the CDR3 reads TGCGCCAGCAGCTTTTACAGGCAAGAGACCCAGTACTTC.

The chain links TRBV28 to TRBJ1-1; D is undetermined. The V gene's germline CDR1 is MDHEN and CDR2 SYDVKM. Trimming stripped 2 bases from V and 3 bases from J, with 16 bases between. This CDR3 is 16 amino acids long. For the CDR3, the DNA is TGTGCCAGCAGTTTACGAAGGTTTAGGAGGGACACTGAAGCTTTCTTT. Its protein is CASSLRRFRRDTEAFF.

The chain couples TRBV6-4 to TRBJ2-1; 9 nucleotides agree with TRBD2. Trimming cost V 0 bases and J 10 bases; bases outside gene matches: 10. This CDR3 contains 16 residues. Germline loops: CDR1 MRHNA, CDR2 SNTAGT. The CDR3 DNA sequence: TGTGCCAGCAGTGACTCAGGCGGGAGGGGTGGAGGAGAGCAGTTCTTC. This translates into CASSDSGGRGGGEQFF.

The genes are TRBV6-1 and TRBJ2-7; TRBD2 matches at 11 bases. After removal of 6 bases from V and 3 bases from J, the junction contained 4 bases not matched to a gene. This CDR3 has 14 residues. Germline V gene sequence: CDR1 MNHNS, CDR2 SASEGT. CDR3: CASRGGLAGYEQYF. The DNA of the CDR3 is TGTGCCAGCAGGGGCGGACTAGCGGGCTACGAGCAGTACTTC.

V and J are TRBV7-9 and TRBJ2-1; 11 bases map to TRBD2. V lost 8 bases, J lost 4 bases, and 7 bases stayed unmatched. The germline V gene encodes CDR1 SEHNR and CDR2 FQNEAQ (reference sequence). This CDR3 has 15 residues. The CDR3 here is CASETGTSGYNEQFF. The CDR3 nucleotides are TGTGCCAGCGAAACCGGGACTAGCGGATACAATGAGCAGTTCTTC.

The rearrangement links TRBV19 to TRBJ1-5, with 7 bases fitting TRBD1. V was clipped by 3 bases and J by 2 bases; unmatched bases: 4. From germline, CDR1 is LNHDA and CDR2 SQIVND (reference sequence). This CDR3 has 15 amino acids. CDR3 nucleotides: TGTGCCAGTAGTATTCCAGGGGGTGGCAATCAGCCCCAGCATTTT. This encodes CASSIPGGGNQPQHF.

V usage is TRBV5-8 and J usage is TRBJ1-4; D is unclear. CDR1 and CDR2 from the germline V gene are SGHTS and YDEGEE. This CDR3 has 16 amino acids. Trimming removed 4 bases at V and 0 bases at J, with 13 bases between. CDR3 loop: CASSPFRFSTNEKLFF. For the CDR3, the DNA is TGTGCCAGCAGCCCATTTCGGTTCTCAACTAATGAAAAACTGTTTTTT.

The genes are TRBV29-1 and TRBJ2-5; 14 positions match TRBD2. With V trimmed by 1 base and J by 4 bases, 8 bases remained unmatched. The germline V gene has CDR1 SQVTM and CDR2 ANQGSEA. This CDR3 comprises 17 residues. For the CDR3, the DNA is TGCAGCGTTGAAGGACTAGCGGGAGGGCCTTATGGAGAGACCCAGTACTTC. Its protein product is CSVEGLAGGPYGETQYF.

This clone was seen just once. The chain couples TRBV9 to TRBJ2-2; D unclear. This CDR3 has 14 residues. Germline assignment: CDR1 SGDLS and CDR2 YYNGEE. The V end was cut by 0 bases, the J end by 6 bases, with 9 bases between. The chain's CDR3 is CASSVAWASGELFF. Here the CDR3 DNA reads TGTGCCAGCAGCGTAGCATGGGCGTCCGGGGAGCTGTTTTTT.

The CDR3 loop is CASSYDRDGDTQYF. CDR3 bases: TGCGCCAGCAGTTACGACAGGGACGGAGATACGCAGTATTTT. The chain uses TRBV5-1 and TRBJ2-3; 7 positions agree with TRBD1. Germline V gene data show CDR1 as SGHRS and CDR2 as YFSETQ. CDR3 length: 14 amino acids. V was pared by 5 bases and J by 5 bases, with 8 bases of the junction left unmatched.

This chain uses TRBV29-1 with TRBJ1-3; 8 bases align to TRBD1. This CDR3 is built from 13 residues. Germline lookup yields CDR1 SQVTM and CDR2 ANQGSEA. V lost 8 bases to trimming and J lost 4 bases; unmatched junction nucleotides: 7. CDR3: CSYSTGVGNTIYF. CDR3 nucleotide sequence: TGCAGCTACTCGACAGGGGTCGGAAACACCATATATTTT.

The rearrangement uses TRBV10-3 and TRBJ2-7; a weak D match, TRBD1 (6 bases). Trimming cost V 7 bases and J 6 bases, with 16 bases left between them. The CDR3 runs 13 residues. CDR1 is ENHRY, CDR2 SYGVKD, per germline. CDR3 protein: CAIKNSGQFEQYF. DNA of the CDR3: TGTGCCATCAAGAACTCAGGACAGTTCGAGCAGTACTTC.

The rearrangement links TRBV2 to TRBJ2-2, with 8 bases that match TRBD1. The CDR3 runs 12 residues. The germline CDR1 and CDR2 sequences are SNHLY and FYNNEI. Trimming took 7 bases from V and 10 from J; bases not matched to a gene: 5. The CDR3 DNA reads TGTGCCAGCAATCCGGACAGGGAGGAGCTGTTTTTT. Amino acids: CASNPDREELFF.

The rearrangement uses TRBV2 and TRBJ2-7; possible D gene TRBD1, 7 bases. CDR3 size: 15 residues. Germline loops: CDR1 SNHLY, CDR2 FYNNEI. Trimming pared 11 bases from V and 2 bases from J, leaving 22 bases between. The CDR3 DNA reads TGTGCCCGGAAACGGGGGCCAGGGGGGACCTACGAGCAGTACTTC. The encoded protein is CARKRGPGGTYEQYF.

The rearrangement joins TRBV27 to TRBJ2-1; TRBD2 aligns across 11 bases. The CDR3 has 15 amino acids. J lost 6 bases, V lost 7 bases, and 8 bases had no gene match. Germline V gene lookup returns CDR1 MNHEY and CDR2 SMNVEV (reference sequence). CDR3 region: CASTQGTSGSNEQFF. CDR3 sequence (DNA): TGTGCCAGCACCCAAGGGACTAGCGGCAGCAATGAGCAGTTCTTC.

CDR3 in DNA: TGTGCCAGCAGTGACTCAGGGGATTGGGCTGAAGCTTTCTTT. Translated: CASSDSGDWAEAFF. V gene TRBV6-1 combines with J gene TRBJ1-1; a weak D match, TRBD1 (6 bases). CDR1 and CDR2 from the germline V gene are MNHNS and SASEGT. The CDR3 is 14 amino acids. Trimming left V 3 bases short and J 6 bases short, with 14 bases between.

This clone was detected once. V usage is TRBV11-2 and J usage is TRBJ2-3; D uncertain. V gave up 5 bases and J gave up 7 bases, with 16 bases separating them. Germline values: CDR1 SGHAT, CDR2 FQNNGV. CDR3 length: 14 amino acids. CDR3 bases: TGTGCCAGCAGCAGCCTAAGGCGGCCCTATACGCAGTATTTT. This codes for CASSSLRRPYTQYF.